This entry concerns a single TCR beta chain. Its antigen is currently unknown. With 10 bases clipped from V and 7 bases from J, the junction kept 12 bases outside the gene matches. Germline V gene sequence: CDR1 MNHEY, CDR2 SVGAGI. This CDR3 region has 13 residues. This specimen comes from a study of cytomegalovirus exposure and HLA in healthy donors. Study-level results: Among TCR sequences, most were rare, though some public TCRs appeared in many donors. The study listed 150 to 200 cytomegalovirus-associated TCR beta chains.

Libraries were prepared by immunoSEQ multiplex PCR; TCRdb keeps only in-frame clonotypes and omits some of them. Here the sample spans 100,000 to 120,000 clones, under 97% being singletons. Donors were drawn from the approximately 120-subject validation cohort, separate from the roughly 670-subject first cohort. Sequencing used PBMCs. The receptor comes from a woman younger than 30 in good health and CMV-seronegative. The V and J genes are TRBV6-5 and TRBJ1-2; 7 positions match TRBD1. CDR3 bases: TGTGCCACCACTAAGCACGACAGGGTTGGCTACACCTTC. Protein sequence: CATTKHDRVGYTF.